The 24 T cell receptor beta chains below were found in one sample sequenced in a study of shared clonotypes between healthy human individuals. Libraries were prepared by immunoSEQ multiplex PCR; TCRdb keeps only in-frame clonotypes and omits some of them. The table shows over a million clones, with more than 95% occurring only once. Material: naive CD4+ T cells sorted from blood. As to subset: CD45RA+ positively selected. The receptors shown here come from a man aged 25 to 40 in good health.

This sequence joins TRBV28 and TRBJ2-7; D unresolved. Germline V gene sequence: CDR1 MDHEN, CDR2 SYDVKM. This CDR3 contains 14 residues. The V end was cut by 3 bases, the J end by 6 bases, with 15 bases between. The CDR3 sequence: CASSFYRPVSEQYF. CDR3 DNA sequence: TGTGCCAGCAGTTTCTACCGACCCGTCTCCGAGCAGTACTTC.

The chain couples TRBV2 to TRBJ1-5, with 9 bases aligning to TRBD1. V trimming: 4 bases; J trimming: 2 bases; junction bases outside the gene matches: 9. CDR3 length: 17 residues. Germline V CDR1 and CDR2: SNHLY, FYNNEI. The CDR3 DNA sequence: TGTGCCAGCAGTGGCCGGGACAGGGCCCTTGGCAATCAGCCCCAGCATTTT. Translated, it gives CASSGRDRALGNQPQHF.

Written as DNA, the CDR3 is TGCGCCAGCAGCTTGGATACCTTGACTTCCTACAATGAGCAGTTCTTC. It translates to CASSLDTLTSYNEQFF. V and J are TRBV5-1 and TRBJ2-1; D is ambiguous. Trimming took 0 bases from V and 1 from J, leaving 11 bases between them. This CDR3 has 16 residues. Germline V gene data show CDR1 as SGHRS and CDR2 as YFSETQ.

This sequence joins TRBV28 and TRBJ1-5; no clear D. This CDR3 spans 13 amino acids. V lost 3 bases and J 4 bases, leaving 7 bases between the germline ends. Germline V gene lookup returns CDR1 MDHEN and CDR2 SYDVKM. The CDR3 DNA follows: TGTGCCAGCAGTTTCCGGTTTAATCAGCCCCAGCATTTT. Protein: CASSFRFNQPQHF.

A note on this clone: The same CDR3 is also encoded by other DNA sequences in this sample. This chain's CDR3 is CSTRQSTDTQYF. The CDR3 region has the DNA TGCAGCACAAGACAGAGCACAGATACGCAGTATTTT. V gene TRBV29-1 combines with J gene TRBJ2-3; D is possibly TRBD1 (5 bases). The germline V gene encodes CDR1 SQVTM and CDR2 ANQGSEA. The CDR3 spans 12 residues. V gave up 8 bases and J gave up 0 bases, with 9 bases separating them.

For the CDR3, the DNA is TGTGCCAGCAGCTTAGCGCCCGCGGACCCCAATGAGCAGTTCTTC. It specifies CASSLAPADPNEQFF. The rearrangement links TRBV7-2 to TRBJ2-1; D is uncertain. V was clipped by 0 bases and J by 6 bases, with 12 bases between them. The CDR3 sequence is 15 residues long. CDR1 and CDR2 from the germline V gene are SGHTA and FQGNSA.

The chain joins TRBV9 to TRBJ1-4; D is ambiguous. The CDR3 totals 14 residues. V gave up 1 base and J gave up 6 bases, with 10 bases separating them. Germline-derived CDR1 and CDR2 are SGDLS and YYNGEE. The DNA of the CDR3 is TGTGCCAGCAGCGTATTTGTGGGTGATGAAAAACTGTTTTTT. As protein: CASSVFVGDEKLFF.

The J gene is TRBJ2-1, the V gene TRBV10-2; D is uncertain. Germline V CDR1 and CDR2: WSHSY, SAAADI. The CDR3 consists of 11 residues. Trimming took 5 bases from V and 10 from J, leaving 9 bases between them. The chain's CDR3 is CASSRGGEQFF. CDR3 nucleotides: TGCGCCAGCAGTCGTGGTGGCGAGCAGTTCTTC.

The rearrangement uses TRBV27 and TRBJ2-7; 16 positions match TRBD2. V lost 5 bases, J lost 8 bases, and 15 bases stayed unmatched. The germline V gene encodes CDR1 MNHEY and CDR2 SMNVEV (reference sequence). This CDR3 has 18 amino acids. The CDR3 is CASSPGLAGGPARSQQYF. For the CDR3, the DNA is TGTGCCAGCAGTCCGGGACTAGCGGGAGGGCCGGCACGGTCTCAGCAGTACTTC.

The rearrangement joins TRBV6-1 to TRBJ2-3; 7 nucleotides agree with TRBD1. Unmatched junction bases numbered 5, after V lost 5 bases and J lost 6 bases. Germline assignment: CDR1 MNHNS and CDR2 SASEGT. The CDR3 runs 13 residues. The CDR3 is CASSFDREDTQYF. DNA of the CDR3: TGTGCCAGCAGTTTTGACAGGGAGGATACGCAGTATTTT.

This chain links TRBV19 with TRBJ2-1, with 9 nucleotides matching TRBD2. Germline-derived CDR1 and CDR2 are LNHDA and SQIVND (reference sequence). CDR3 length: 15 amino acids. Unmatched junction bases numbered 9, after V lost 9 bases and J lost 3 bases. CDR3 nucleotides: TGTGCCAGCCGCGCGGGAGGGAAGTTCTACAATGAGCAGTTCTTC. Translation gives CASRAGGKFYNEQFF.

As for this clone: Other DNA sequences in this sample translate to the same CDR3. The V call is TRBV7-2, the J call TRBJ2-7, with TRBD2 identical over 10 bases. Germline assignment: CDR1 SGHTA and CDR2 FQGNSA. The CDR3 runs 14 residues. V gave up 5 bases and J gave up 4 bases; unmatched junction bases: 5. The CDR3 region has the DNA TGTGCCAGCAGCCGACTAGCGGGTGGGTACGAGCAGTACTTC. The encoded protein is CASSRLAGGYEQYF.

The rearrangement links TRBV25-1 to TRBJ2-4; D possibly matches TRBD1 or TRBD2 (6 bases each). The V and J ends lost 8 bases and 3 bases respectively, with 14 bases between them. Germline V lookup: CDR1 MGHDK, CDR2 SYGVNS. This CDR3 is built from 14 residues. CDR3 residues: CASAPGGGKNIQYF. In nucleotides, the CDR3 is TGTGCCAGCGCCCCTGGAGGGGGCAAAAACATTCAGTACTTC.

The chain carries TRBV29-1 and TRBJ1-1; D perhaps matches TRBD1 (5 bases). CDR1 is SQVTM, CDR2 ANQGSEA, per germline. V dropped 5 bases and J dropped 0 bases, with 16 bases sitting between them. This CDR3 region has 15 residues. CDR3 DNA sequence: TGCAGCGTTTCATTCAGACAGAATATGAACACTGAAGCTTTCTTT. Translated, it gives CSVSFRQNMNTEAFF.

J is TRBJ2-4 and V is TRBV28, with a weak D call TRBD2 (6 bases). The CDR3 length is 15 residues. Trimming pared 6 bases from V and 1 base from J, leaving 13 bases between. Germline lookup yields CDR1 MDHEN and CDR2 SYDVKM. The CDR3 spells CASRNGGLAKNIQYF. For the CDR3, the DNA is TGTGCCAGCAGAAACGGAGGGTTGGCCAAAAACATTCAGTACTTC.

This sequence joins TRBV29-1 and TRBJ1-1; D is undetermined. The CDR3 runs 13 residues. Per germline, CDR1 SQVTM and CDR2 ANQGSEA. Trimming cost V 4 bases and J 0 bases, with 9 bases left between them. DNA of the CDR3: TGCAGCGTTGTGAATCTGATGAACACTGAAGCTTTCTTT. This sequence encodes CSVVNLMNTEAFF.

This chain links TRBV7-2 with TRBJ2-7; tentative D call: TRBD1 (5 bases). The CDR3 loop spans 14 amino acids. Looked up from germline, CDR1 is SGHTA and CDR2 is FQGNSA. The V end lost 1 base, the J end lost 4 bases, and 11 bases lay between the germline ends. In DNA form, the CDR3 reads TGTGCCAGCAGCTTAGAAATGTCAGGGTACGAGCAGTACTTC. It translates to CASSLEMSGYEQYF.

The chain employs TRBV5-6 and TRBJ1-2, with D possibly being TRBD1 (6 bases). CDR3 size: 14 residues. Germline V gene sequence: CDR1 SGHDT, CDR2 YYEEEE. V was trimmed by 4 bases and J by 0 bases, leaving 10 bases between them. CDR3 in amino acids: CASSLDRSNYGYTF. In DNA, the CDR3 is TGTGCCAGCAGCCTTGACAGGTCTAACTATGGCTACACCTTC.

This chain joins TRBV28 and TRBJ1-1; TRBD1 aligns across 10 bases. This CDR3 is built from 15 residues. CDR1 and CDR2 from the germline V gene are MDHEN and SYDVKM. Trimming took 4 bases from V and 4 from J; bases not matched to a gene: 6. The CDR3 region has the DNA TGTGCCAGCAGTTCCCCTGGGACAGGGGTCACTGAAGCTTTCTTT. This sequence encodes CASSSPGTGVTEAFF.

The rearrangement uses TRBV7-9 and TRBJ2-1; no reliable D call. The germline V gene encodes CDR1 SEHNR and CDR2 FQNEAQ (reference sequence). The CDR3 has 12 amino acids. Trimming removed 0 bases from V and 10 bases from J, with 7 bases in between. CDR3 nucleotide sequence: TGTGCCAGCAGCTTAGCGCTCAAGGAGCAGTTCTTC. It yields the protein CASSLALKEQFF.

This clone came up once. The V and J genes are TRBV19 and TRBJ2-7; TRBD2 aligns across 9 bases. The CDR3 has 15 amino acids. The V gene's germline CDR1 is LNHDA and CDR2 SQIVND (reference sequence). After removal of 2 bases from V and 2 bases from J, the junction contained 4 bases not matched to a gene. The CDR3 is CASSINPSGAYEQYF. CDR3 nucleotide sequence: TGTGCCAGTAGTATAAACCCTAGCGGGGCCTACGAGCAGTACTTC.

The rearrangement joins TRBV7-8 to TRBJ2-7; 12 bases are shared with TRBD1. Germline CDR1 is SGHVS and CDR2 is FQNEAQ. The CDR3 contains 20 residues. V shed 0 bases, J shed 0 bases, and the junction held 12 bases outside the gene matches. The CDR3 is CASSLATGTGGPLSSYEQYF. DNA of the CDR3: TGTGCCAGCAGCTTAGCCACCGGGACAGGGGGCCCCCTCAGCTCCTACGAGCAGTACTTC.

This clone was found once. V gene TRBV6-4 combines with J gene TRBJ2-3; TRBD1 aligns across 7 bases. Germline assignment: CDR1 MRHNA and CDR2 SNTAGT. This CDR3 region has 14 residues. Trimming took 5 bases from V and 4 from J; bases not matched to a gene: 6. CDR3 amino acids: CASSYRQGADTQYF. The CDR3, as DNA: TGTGCCAGCAGTTACCGACAGGGAGCAGATACGCAGTATTTT.

This sequence joins TRBV7-3 and TRBJ2-5; TRBD2 might be the D (5 bases). Germline V gene sequence: CDR1 SGHTA, CDR2 FQGTGA. The CDR3 covers 13 residues. V lost 3 bases to trimming and J lost 9 bases, with 14 bases between them. This chain's CDR3 is CASSFEGATAQYF. In nucleotides, the CDR3 is TGTGCCAGCAGCTTCGAGGGAGCTACGGCCCAGTACTTC.